This T cell receptor (beta chain) appears in the sequencing data of a study of blood T cell repertoires in COVID-19. CDR3 length: 15 residues. Germline lookup yields CDR1 SGDLS and CDR2 YYNGEE. Losses at the gene ends were 2 bases for V and 8 bases for J; bases not matched to a gene: 5. Here immunoSEQ multiplex PCR was the method, and the copy in TCRdb shows in-frame clones only, minus some. The sample has fewer than 250,000 clones, roughly 82% seen once. This clone showed up just once. The sequenced sample consisted of peripheral blood. The chain employs TRBV9 and TRBJ2-1; 12 nucleotides agree with TRBD2. The TCR comes from a woman in her 70s with acute or convalescent COVID-19. The CDR3 DNA reads TGTGCCAGCAGCGTCCTAGCGGGGGGGCGCGATGAGCAGTTCTTC. It yields the protein CASSVLAGGRDEQFF.